The clone carrying this TCR beta chain is classed as large. TCRdb recomputed calls from the RT-PCR reads with MiXCR, one row per CDR3 protein. Of hundreds of distinct CDR3 sequences in the sample, 0.69% are singletons; the top ten hold 20% to 25%. The CDR3 extends over 12 amino acids. In germline, CDR1 is MNHEY, CDR2 SVGAGI. V lost 2 bases to trimming and J lost 9 bases, with 8 bases between them. The data derive from a study of patients and donors after allogeneic stem cell transplantation. This sequence was found in a human donor who was either an allogeneic HSCT recipient or a stem cell or donor lymphocyte infusion donor (not recorded which). It is not recorded whose cells these are; they may come from a transplant donor. The chain links TRBV6-5 to TRBJ2-1; possible D gene TRBD2, 5 bases. Source material: blood, either unsorted or a sorted T cell fraction (not recorded which). The CDR3 protein is CASSYEGGEQFF. CDR3 nucleotides: TGTGCCAGCAGTTACGAGGGTGGTGAGCAGTTCTTC.